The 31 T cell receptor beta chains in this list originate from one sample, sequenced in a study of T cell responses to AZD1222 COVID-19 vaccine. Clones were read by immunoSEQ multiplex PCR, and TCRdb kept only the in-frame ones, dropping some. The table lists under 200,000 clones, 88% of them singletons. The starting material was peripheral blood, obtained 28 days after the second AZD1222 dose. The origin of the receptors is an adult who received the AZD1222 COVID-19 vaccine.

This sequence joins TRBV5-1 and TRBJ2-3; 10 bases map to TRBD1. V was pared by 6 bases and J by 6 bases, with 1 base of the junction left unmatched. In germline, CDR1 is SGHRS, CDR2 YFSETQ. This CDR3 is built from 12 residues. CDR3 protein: CASTTGGDTQYF. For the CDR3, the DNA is TGCGCCAGCACGACAGGGGGCGATACGCAGTATTTT.

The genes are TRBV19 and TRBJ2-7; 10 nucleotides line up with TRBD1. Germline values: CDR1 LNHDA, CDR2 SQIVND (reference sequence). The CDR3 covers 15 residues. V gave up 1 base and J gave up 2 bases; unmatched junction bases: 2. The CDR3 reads CASSIVDRGTYEQYF. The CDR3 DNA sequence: TGTGCCAGTAGTATAGTGGACAGGGGGACCTACGAGCAGTACTTC.

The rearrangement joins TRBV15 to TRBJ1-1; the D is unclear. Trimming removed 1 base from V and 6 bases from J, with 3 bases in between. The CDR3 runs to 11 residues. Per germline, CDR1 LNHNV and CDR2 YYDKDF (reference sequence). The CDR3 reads CATSRGAEAFF. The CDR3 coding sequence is TGTGCCACCAGCAGAGGCGCTGAAGCTTTCTTT.

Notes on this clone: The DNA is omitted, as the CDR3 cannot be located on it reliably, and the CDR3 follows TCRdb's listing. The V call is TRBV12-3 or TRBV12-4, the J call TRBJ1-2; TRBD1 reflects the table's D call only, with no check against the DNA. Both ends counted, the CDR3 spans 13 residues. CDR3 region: CASSLAQAYGYTF.

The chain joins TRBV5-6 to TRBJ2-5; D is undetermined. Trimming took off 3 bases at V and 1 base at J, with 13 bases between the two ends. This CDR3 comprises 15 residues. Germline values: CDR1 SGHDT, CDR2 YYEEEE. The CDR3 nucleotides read TGTGCCAGCAGCTCCTATCGGAACCTCCAAGAGACCCAGTACTTC. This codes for CASSSYRNLQETQYF.

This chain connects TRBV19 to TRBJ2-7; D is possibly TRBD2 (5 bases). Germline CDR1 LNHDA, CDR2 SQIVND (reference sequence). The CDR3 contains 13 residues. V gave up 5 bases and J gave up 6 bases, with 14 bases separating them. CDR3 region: CASSPPSRGEQYF. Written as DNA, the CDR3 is TGTGCCAGTAGTCCCCCCTCCCGGGGCGAGCAGTACTTC.

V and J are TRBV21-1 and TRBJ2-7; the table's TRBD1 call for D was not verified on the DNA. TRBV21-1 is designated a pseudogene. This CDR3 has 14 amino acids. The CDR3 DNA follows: TGTGCCAGCAGAGAGACAGAGATTAATTACGAGCAGTACTTC. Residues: CASRETEINYEQYF.

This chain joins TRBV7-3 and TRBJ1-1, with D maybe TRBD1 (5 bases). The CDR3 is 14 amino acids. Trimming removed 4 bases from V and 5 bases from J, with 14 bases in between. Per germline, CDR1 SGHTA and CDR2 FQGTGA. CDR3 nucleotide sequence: TGTGCCAGCAGCTCAGACTCACGGGGGACTGAAGCTTTCTTT. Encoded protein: CASSSDSRGTEAFF.

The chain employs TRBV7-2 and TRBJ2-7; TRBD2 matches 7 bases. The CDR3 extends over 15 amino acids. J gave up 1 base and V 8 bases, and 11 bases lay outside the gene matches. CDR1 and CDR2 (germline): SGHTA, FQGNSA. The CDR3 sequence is CASGNSGGKSYEQYF. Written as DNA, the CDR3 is TGTGCCAGCGGTAATTCGGGAGGTAAATCCTACGAGCAGTACTTC.

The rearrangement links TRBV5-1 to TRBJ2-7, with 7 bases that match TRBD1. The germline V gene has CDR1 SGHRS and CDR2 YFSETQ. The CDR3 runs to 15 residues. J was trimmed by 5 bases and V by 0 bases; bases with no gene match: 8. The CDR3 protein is CASSLGDSLLDEQYF. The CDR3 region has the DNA TGCGCCAGCAGCTTGGGGGACAGCCTTTTAGACGAGCAGTACTTC.

DNA of the CDR3: TGTGCCAGCAGCGCGTGGGGGGATAATGAAAAACTGTTTTTT. Protein: CASSAWGDNEKLFF. J is TRBJ1-4 and V is TRBV7-8; a weak D match, TRBD1 (5 bases). The CDR3 is 14 amino acids. CDR1 is SGHVS, CDR2 FQNEAQ, per germline. V lost 5 bases to trimming and J lost 4 bases, with 11 bases between them.

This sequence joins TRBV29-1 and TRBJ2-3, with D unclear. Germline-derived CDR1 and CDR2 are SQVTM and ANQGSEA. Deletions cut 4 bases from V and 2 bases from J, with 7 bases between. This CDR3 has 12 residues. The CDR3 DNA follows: TGCAGCGTTGCTGCGTCCACAGATACGCAGTATTTT. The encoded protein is CSVAASTDTQYF.

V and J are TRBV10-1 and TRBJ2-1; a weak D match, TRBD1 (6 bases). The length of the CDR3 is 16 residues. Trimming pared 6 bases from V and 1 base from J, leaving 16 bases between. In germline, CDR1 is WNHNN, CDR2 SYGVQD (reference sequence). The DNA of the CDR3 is TGCGCCAGCAGGCGACAGGTCCTTCGATCCTACAATGAGCAGTTCTTC. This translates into CASRRQVLRSYNEQFF.

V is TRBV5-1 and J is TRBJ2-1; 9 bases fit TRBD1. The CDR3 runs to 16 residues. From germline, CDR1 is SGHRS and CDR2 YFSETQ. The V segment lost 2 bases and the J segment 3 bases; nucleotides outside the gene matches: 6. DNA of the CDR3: TGCGCCAGCAGCTTCGAGCCGGGACAGGGCTACAATGAGCAGTTCTTC. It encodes CASSFEPGQGYNEQFF.

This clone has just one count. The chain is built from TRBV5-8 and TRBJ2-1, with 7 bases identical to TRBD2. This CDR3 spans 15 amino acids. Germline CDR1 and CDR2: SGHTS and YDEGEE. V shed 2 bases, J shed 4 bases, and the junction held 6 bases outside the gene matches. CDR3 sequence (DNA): TGTGCCAGCAGCTTTGGCGGGAGCCTTTACAATGAGCAGTTCTTC. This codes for CASSFGGSLYNEQFF.

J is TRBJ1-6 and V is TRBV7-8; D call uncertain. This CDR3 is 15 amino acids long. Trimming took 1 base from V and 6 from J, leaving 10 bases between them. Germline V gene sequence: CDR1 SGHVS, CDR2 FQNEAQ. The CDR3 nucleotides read TGTGCCAGCAGCTTAGAGCGGATTGGTAATTCACCCCTCCACTTT. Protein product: CASSLERIGNSPLHF.

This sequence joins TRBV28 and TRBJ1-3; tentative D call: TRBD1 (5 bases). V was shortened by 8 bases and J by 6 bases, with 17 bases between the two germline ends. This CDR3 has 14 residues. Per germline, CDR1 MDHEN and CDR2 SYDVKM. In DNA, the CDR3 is TGTGCCAGCTCGAGGGCCCGGGGGTTAAACACCATATATTTT. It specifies CASSRARGLNTIYF.

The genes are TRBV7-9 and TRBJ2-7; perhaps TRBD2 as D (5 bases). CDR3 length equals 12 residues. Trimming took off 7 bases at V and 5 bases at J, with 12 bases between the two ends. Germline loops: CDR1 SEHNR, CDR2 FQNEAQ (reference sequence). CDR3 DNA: TGTGCCAGCACCCTTAGCGCCCACGAGCAGTACTTC. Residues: CASTLSAHEQYF.

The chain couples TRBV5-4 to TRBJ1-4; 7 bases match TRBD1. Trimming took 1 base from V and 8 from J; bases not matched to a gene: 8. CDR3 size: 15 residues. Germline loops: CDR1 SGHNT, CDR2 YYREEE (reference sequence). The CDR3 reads CASSLSGTEREKLFF. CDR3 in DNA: TGTGCCAGCAGCTTGTCCGGGACAGAAAGGGAAAAACTGTTTTTT.

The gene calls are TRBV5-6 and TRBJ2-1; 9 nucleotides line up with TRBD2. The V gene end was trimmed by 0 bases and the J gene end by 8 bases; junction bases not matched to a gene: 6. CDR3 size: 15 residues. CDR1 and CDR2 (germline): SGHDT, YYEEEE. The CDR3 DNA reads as TGTGCCAGCAGCTTGGAGCTAGCGGGGACCCATGAGCAGTTCTTC. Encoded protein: CASSLELAGTHEQFF.

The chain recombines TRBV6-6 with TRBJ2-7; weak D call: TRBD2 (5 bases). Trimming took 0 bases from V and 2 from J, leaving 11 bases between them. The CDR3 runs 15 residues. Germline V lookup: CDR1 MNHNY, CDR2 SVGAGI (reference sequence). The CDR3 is CASSYSGMRAYEQYF. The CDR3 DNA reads TGTGCCAGCAGTTACTCGGGGATGCGGGCCTACGAGCAGTACTTC.

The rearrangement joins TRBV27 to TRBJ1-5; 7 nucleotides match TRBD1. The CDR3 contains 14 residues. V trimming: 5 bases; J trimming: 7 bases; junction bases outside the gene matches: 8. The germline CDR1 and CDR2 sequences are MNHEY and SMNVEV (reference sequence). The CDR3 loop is CASSLATGYQPQHF. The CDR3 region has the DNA TGTGCCAGCAGTCTTGCGACAGGGTACCAGCCCCAGCATTTT.

The CDR3 loop reads CASSGQGIWDEQFF. As DNA, the CDR3 is TGTGCCAGCAGTGGACAGGGTATCTGGGATGAGCAGTTCTTC. This sequence joins TRBV28 and TRBJ2-1, with TRBD1 matching 8 bases. The V segment lost 5 bases and the J segment 8 bases; nucleotides outside the gene matches: 8. CDR1 and CDR2 from the germline V gene are MDHEN and SYDVKM. CDR3 length equals 14 residues.

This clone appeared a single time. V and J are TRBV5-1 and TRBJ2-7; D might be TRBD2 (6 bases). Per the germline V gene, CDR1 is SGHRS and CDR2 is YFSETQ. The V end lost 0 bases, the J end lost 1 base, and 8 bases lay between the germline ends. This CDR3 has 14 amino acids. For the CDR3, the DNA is TGCGCCAGCAGCTTGGCCGCGGGGTCCTACGAGCAGTACTTC. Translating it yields CASSLAAGSYEQYF.

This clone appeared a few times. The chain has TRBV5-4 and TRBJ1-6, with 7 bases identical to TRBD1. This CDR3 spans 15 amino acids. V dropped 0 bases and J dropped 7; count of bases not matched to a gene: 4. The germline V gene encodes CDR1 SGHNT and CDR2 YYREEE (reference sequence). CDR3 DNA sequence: TGTGCCAGCAGCTTGGGGGACAGTAACAATTCACCCCTCCACTTT. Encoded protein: CASSLGDSNNSPLHF. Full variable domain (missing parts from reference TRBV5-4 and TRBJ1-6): ETGVTQSPTHLIKTRGQQVTLRCSSQSGHNTVSWYQQALGQGPQFIFQYYREEENGRGNFPPRFSGLQFPNYSSELNVNALELDDSALYLCASSLGDSNNSPLHFGNGTRLTVT.

As DNA, the CDR3 is TGTGCCAGCAGTAGAGGGGGGGACAGGGAAGCTAACTATGGCTACACCTTC. Translating it yields CASSRGGDREANYGYTF. The chain uses TRBV25-1 and TRBJ1-2; 9 nucleotides line up with TRBD1. From germline, CDR1 is MGHDK and CDR2 SYGVNS. This CDR3 comprises 17 residues. The V segment lost 5 bases and the J segment 0 bases; nucleotides outside the gene matches: 10.

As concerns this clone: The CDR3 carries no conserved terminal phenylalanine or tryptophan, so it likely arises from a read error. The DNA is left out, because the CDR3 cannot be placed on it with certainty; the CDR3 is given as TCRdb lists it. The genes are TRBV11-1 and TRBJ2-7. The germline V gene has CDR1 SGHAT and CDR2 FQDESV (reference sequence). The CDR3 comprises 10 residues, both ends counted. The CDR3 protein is CASSLPRPSG.

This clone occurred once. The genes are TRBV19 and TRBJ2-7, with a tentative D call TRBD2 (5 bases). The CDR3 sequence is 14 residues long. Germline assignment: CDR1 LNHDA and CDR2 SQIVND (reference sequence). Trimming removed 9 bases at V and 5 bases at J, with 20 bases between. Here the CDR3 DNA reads TGTGCCAGCACCCCCCAACCGGGGTATAACGAGCAGTACTTC. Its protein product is CASTPQPGYNEQYF.

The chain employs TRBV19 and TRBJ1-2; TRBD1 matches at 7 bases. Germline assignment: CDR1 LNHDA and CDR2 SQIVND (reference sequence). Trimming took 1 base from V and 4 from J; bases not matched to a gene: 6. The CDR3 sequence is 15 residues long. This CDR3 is CASSIVVRDSYGYTF. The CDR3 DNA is TGTGCCAGTAGTATAGTGGTACGGGACAGCTATGGCTACACCTTC.

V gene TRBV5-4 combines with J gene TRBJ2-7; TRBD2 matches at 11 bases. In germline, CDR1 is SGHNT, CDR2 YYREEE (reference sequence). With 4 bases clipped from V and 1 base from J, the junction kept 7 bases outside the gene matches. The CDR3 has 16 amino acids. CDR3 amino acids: CASSRGVAGGSYEQYF. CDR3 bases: TGTGCCAGCAGCCGAGGGGTAGCGGGGGGGTCCTACGAGCAGTACTTC.

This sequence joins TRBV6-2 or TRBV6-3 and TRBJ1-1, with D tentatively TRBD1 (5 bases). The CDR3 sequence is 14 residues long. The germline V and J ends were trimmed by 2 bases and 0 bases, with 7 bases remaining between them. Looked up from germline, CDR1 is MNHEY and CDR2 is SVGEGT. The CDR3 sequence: CASSYRGLNTEAFF. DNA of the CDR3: TGTGCCAGCAGTTACAGGGGTTTGAACACTGAAGCTTTCTTT.